The next 25 T cell receptor beta chains were all read from a single sample in a study of cytomegalovirus exposure and HLA in healthy donors. The PCR ran on 60 Vbeta and 13 Jbeta primers. Measured with immunoSEQ multiplex PCR; TCRdb has only the in-frame clones, and not every one. The sample includes approximately 160,000 clones, about four fifths of them seen just once. The sample consisted of PBMCs. Receptors were obtained from a man between 18 and 35 years old in good health and CMV-seronegative.

The chain has TRBV5-1 and TRBJ2-7; 8 positions match TRBD1. Trimming took 3 bases from V and 6 from J; bases not matched to a gene: 8. CDR1 and CDR2 (germline): SGHRS, YFSETQ. This CDR3 has 14 residues. The CDR3 protein is CASSSDRDNSEQYF. The CDR3 coding sequence is TGCGCCAGCAGCTCGGACAGGGATAACTCCGAGCAGTACTTC.

As DNA, the CDR3 is TGTGCCAGCAGTCAACGACAGAAGAACACTGAAGCTTTCTTT. It specifies CASSQRQKNTEAFF. The chain links TRBV6-1 to TRBJ1-1; D perhaps matches TRBD1 (5 bases). From germline, CDR1 is MNHNS and CDR2 SASEGT. The V and J ends lost 5 bases and 1 base respectively, with 11 bases between them. This CDR3 is 14 amino acids long.

In this sample, this clone turned up a few times. The CDR3 DNA reads as TGTGCCAGTAGTTATGGCCCAGGGTGGGCTGGGGCCAACGTCCTGACTTTC. This gives the protein CASSYGPGWAGANVLTF. This chain uses TRBV19 with TRBJ2-6; maybe TRBD1 (5 bases). Germline V gene data show CDR1 as LNHDA and CDR2 as SQIVND (reference sequence). The CDR3 is 17 residues long. V lost 5 bases, J lost 2 bases, and 16 bases lay in between. Together with reference TRBV19 and TRBJ2-6, the CDR3 gives the full variable domain: DGGITQSPKYLFRKEGQNVTLSCEQNLNHDAMYWYRQDPGQGLRLIYYSQIVNDFQKGDIAEGYSVSREKKESFPLTVTSAQKNPTAFYLCASSYGPGWAGANVLTFGAGSRLTVL.

The chain employs TRBV27 and TRBJ2-7, with TRBD1 matching 10 bases. This CDR3 has 15 amino acids. Germline V lookup: CDR1 MNHEY, CDR2 SMNVEV (reference sequence). After removal of 2 bases from V and 1 base from J, the junction contained 2 bases not matched to a gene. The DNA of the CDR3 is TGTGCCAGCAGTTTAGTGGGACAGGGGTCCTACGAGCAGTACTTC. Encoded protein: CASSLVGQGSYEQYF.

The chain recombines TRBV5-1 with TRBJ2-5; 10 bases map to TRBD2. CDR3 size: 13 residues. The V gene end was trimmed by 8 bases and the J gene end by 5 bases; junction bases not matched to a gene: 6. CDR1 is SGHRS, CDR2 YFSETQ, per germline. This CDR3 is CASTSGVTETQYF. The CDR3 nucleotides read TGCGCCAGTACTAGCGGGGTTACGGAGACCCAGTACTTC.

This chain links TRBV5-1 with TRBJ2-1, with unresolved D. Germline assignment: CDR1 SGHRS and CDR2 YFSETQ. V lost 4 bases and J 6 bases, leaving 17 bases between the germline ends. The CDR3 has 15 residues. The CDR3 loop is CASSPGPLLPNEQFF. The CDR3 DNA reads as TGCGCCAGCAGCCCGGGTCCCCTTCTCCCCAATGAGCAGTTCTTC. Full variable domain (remainder filled in from reference TRBV5-1 and TRBJ2-1): KAGVTQTPRYLIKTRGQQVTLSCSPISGHRSVSWYQQTPGQGLQFLFEYFSETQRNKGNFPGRFSGRQFSNSRSEMNVSTLELGDSALYLCASSPGPLLPNEQFFGPGTRLTVL.

CDR3 DNA: TGTGCCAGCTCACCGAGCGGGAGGTCCTACAATGAGCAGTTCTTC. Translation: CASSPSGRSYNEQFF. This chain connects TRBV18 to TRBJ2-1; 9 bases agree with TRBD2. Germline CDR1 is KGHSH and CDR2 is LQKENI. This CDR3 region has 15 residues. The V and J ends lost 3 bases and 1 base, in that order; junction bases with no gene match: 1.

The chain is built from TRBV10-3 and TRBJ2-1; TRBD1 agrees at 7 bases. The germline V gene has CDR1 ENHRY and CDR2 SYGVKD. This CDR3 is built from 15 residues. V gave up 0 bases and J gave up 8 bases; unmatched junction bases: 7. CDR3 protein: CAISESLGGWDEQFF. The CDR3 coding sequence is TGTGCCATCAGTGAGTCTTTAGGGGGCTGGGATGAGCAGTTCTTC.

This chain links TRBV28 with TRBJ1-2; 8 bases are shared with TRBD1. In germline, CDR1 is MDHEN, CDR2 SYDVKM. Trimming removed 3 bases from V and 8 bases from J; junction bases left unmatched: 2. This CDR3 comprises 12 residues. The CDR3 DNA sequence: TGTGCCAGCAGTTTGCAGGGGGCCGGCTACACCTTC. This codes for CASSLQGAGYTF.

The chain employs TRBV4-3 and TRBJ2-5, with D possibly TRBD1 on 6 matching bases. Germline assignment: CDR1 LGHNA and CDR2 YSLEER. V lost 0 bases to trimming and J lost 6 bases, with 17 bases between them. The CDR3 runs 16 residues. The CDR3 DNA follows: TGCGCCAGCAGCCAAGATGTTGTCTGGGGGCAAAAGACCCAGTACTTC. Translating it yields CASSQDVVWGQKTQYF.

This sequence joins TRBV7-3 and TRBJ1-5; 8 nucleotides align to TRBD1. CDR3 length equals 17 residues. Per the germline V gene, CDR1 is SGHTA and CDR2 is FQGTGA. The ends lost 5 bases at V and 6 bases at J; junction bases unmatched: 15. The CDR3 reads CASSPRIGQGRGQPQHF. The CDR3 DNA follows: TGTGCCAGCAGCCCGCGAATCGGACAGGGACGCGGTCAGCCCCAGCATTTT. Filled out from reference TRBV7-3 and TRBJ1-5, the complete variable domain reads GAGVSQTPSNKVTEKGKYVELRCDPISGHTALYWYRQSLGQGPEFLIYFQGTGAADDSGLPNDRFFAVRPEGSVSTLKIQRTERGDSAVYLCASSPRIGQGRGQPQHFGDGTRLSIL.

V usage is TRBV6-5 and J usage is TRBJ2-5, with D unresolved. V lost 4 bases, J lost 2 bases, and 14 bases lay in between. Germline CDR1 and CDR2: MNHEY and SVGAGI. The length of the CDR3 is 15 residues. CDR3 loop: CASSSQQTAQETQYF. The CDR3 DNA is TGTGCCAGCAGTTCCCAACAGACGGCTCAAGAGACCCAGTACTTC.

The chain is built from TRBV2 and TRBJ2-7; 9 nucleotides match TRBD2. Germline trimming cut 6 bases from V and 3 bases from J; bases unmatched to any gene: 12. This CDR3 region has 16 residues. From germline, CDR1 is SNHLY and CDR2 FYNNEI. The CDR3 region has the DNA TGTGCCAGCAGCAAGACTAGCGGTCCTTCTAACTACGAGCAGTACTTC. Its translation is CASSKTSGPSNYEQYF.

In nucleotides, the CDR3 is TGTGCCAGCAATAGACAGGGGGAACCTGGGGCCAACGTCCTGACTTTC. As protein: CASNRQGEPGANVLTF. The chain employs TRBV28 and TRBJ2-6, with TRBD1 identical over 9 bases. Germline lookup yields CDR1 MDHEN and CDR2 SYDVKM. V lost 7 bases and J lost 2; bases outside the gene matches: 6. This CDR3 contains 16 residues. The entire variable domain, with the rest obtained from reference TRBV28 and TRBJ2-6, is as follows: DVKVTQSSRYLVKRTGEKVFLECVQDMDHENMFWYRQDPGLGLRLIYFSYDVKMKEKGDIPEGYSVSREKKERFSLILESASTNQTSMYLCASNRQGEPGANVLTFGAGSRLTVL.

The chain has TRBV5-4 and TRBJ2-7; D call uncertain. Germline V CDR1 and CDR2: SGHNT, YYREEE (reference sequence). The CDR3 is 13 amino acids. V was trimmed by 4 bases and J by 2 bases, leaving 10 bases between them. The CDR3 loop reads CASSISPTYEQYF. In nucleotides, the CDR3 is TGTGCCAGCAGCATTAGCCCCACCTACGAGCAGTACTTC.

The table lists this clone with a count of one. The V and J genes are TRBV19 and TRBJ2-1; TRBD2 matches 13 bases. V was pared by 7 bases and J by 8 bases, with 8 bases of the junction left unmatched. Germline V lookup: CDR1 LNHDA, CDR2 SQIVND (reference sequence). The CDR3 consists of 15 residues. The CDR3 loop reads CASTVLAGGPHEQFF. DNA of the CDR3: TGTGCCAGTACGGTACTAGCGGGAGGGCCGCATGAGCAGTTCTTC.

The gene calls are TRBV19 and TRBJ1-1; D gene ambiguous. In germline, CDR1 is LNHDA, CDR2 SQIVND (reference sequence). The V end lost 5 bases, the J end lost 1 base, and 17 bases lay between the germline ends. CDR3 length: 16 residues. CDR3: CASSPIRGAGNTEAFF. CDR3 DNA sequence: TGTGCCAGTAGTCCGATCCGGGGTGCGGGGAACACTGAAGCTTTCTTT.

The V call is TRBV5-4, the J call TRBJ2-2; maybe TRBD1 (6 bases). This CDR3 has 14 amino acids. Germline V lookup: CDR1 SGHNT, CDR2 YYREEE (reference sequence). Trimming stripped 1 base from V and 3 bases from J, with 7 bases between. The CDR3 loop is CASSLNRDTGELFF. CDR3 bases: TGTGCCAGCAGCTTGAACAGGGACACCGGGGAGCTGTTTTTT.

This chain joins TRBV7-9 and TRBJ2-5; D might be TRBD2 (5 bases). This CDR3 is built from 14 residues. V was clipped by 5 bases and J by 5 bases, with 15 bases between them. Germline CDR1 SEHNR, CDR2 FQNEAQ (reference sequence). The chain's CDR3 is CASSPAWTGETQYF. CDR3 DNA sequence: TGTGCCAGCAGCCCCGCATGGACGGGGGAGACCCAGTACTTC.

The CDR3 reads CSVVTGLGADTQYF. The CDR3, as DNA: TGCAGCGTGGTGACAGGCCTTGGCGCAGATACGCAGTATTTT. V usage is TRBV29-1 and J usage is TRBJ2-3, with D possibly TRBD1 on 6 matching bases. This CDR3 is 14 amino acids long. Germline-derived CDR1 and CDR2 are SQVTM and ANQGSEA. Trimming pared 6 bases from V and 4 bases from J, leaving 17 bases between.

This clone occurred once. The chain has TRBV6-6 and TRBJ2-4; 10 bases map to TRBD1. Germline V gives CDR1 MNHNY, CDR2 SVGAGI (reference sequence). With V trimmed by 7 bases and J by 7 bases, 1 base remained unmatched. This CDR3 has 12 amino acids. As DNA, the CDR3 is TGTGCCAGCACGGGACAGGGGAACATTCAGTACTTC. Protein: CASTGQGNIQYF.

CDR3 sequence reads: CASSEDRVGETQYF. CDR3 nucleotides: TGCGCCAGCAGTGAAGACAGGGTTGGGGAGACCCAGTACTTC. The chain is built from TRBV10-1 and TRBJ2-5, with 7 positions matching TRBD1. This CDR3 has 14 amino acids. CDR1 and CDR2 (germline): WNHNN, SYGVQD (reference sequence). The ends lost 3 bases at V and 5 bases at J; junction bases unmatched: 6.

V is TRBV19 and J is TRBJ2-7; possible D gene TRBD1, 6 bases. The germline CDR1 and CDR2 sequences are LNHDA and SQIVND (reference sequence). CDR3 length: 15 residues. V lost 7 bases to trimming and J lost 6 bases, with 22 bases between them. The DNA of the CDR3 is TGTGCCAGTACCCAAGGGTACAGGGTGAGAGGCGAGCAGTACTTC. Its translation: CASTQGYRVRGEQYF.

On this clone itself: Other DNA sequences in the sample encode the same CDR3. V usage is TRBV5-1 and J usage is TRBJ2-7; D not certain. Trimming took 0 bases from V and 1 from J, leaving 5 bases between them. CDR1 is SGHRS and CDR2 is YFSETQ in the germline V gene. This CDR3 is 13 amino acids long. DNA for the CDR3: TGCGCCAGCAGCTTGGCCGGGTCCTACGAGCAGTACTTC. Protein product: CASSLAGSYEQYF.

The table lists this clone with a few counts. V is TRBV10-3 and J is TRBJ1-5; D remains unclear. CDR3 length: 13 residues. V lost 11 bases and J lost 5, with 16 bases in between. Per the germline V gene, CDR1 is ENHRY and CDR2 is SYGVKD. DNA for the CDR3: TGTGCCGCCGCGCTTGGTGAAGATCAGCCCCAGCATTTT. Translation: CAAALGEDQPQHF.